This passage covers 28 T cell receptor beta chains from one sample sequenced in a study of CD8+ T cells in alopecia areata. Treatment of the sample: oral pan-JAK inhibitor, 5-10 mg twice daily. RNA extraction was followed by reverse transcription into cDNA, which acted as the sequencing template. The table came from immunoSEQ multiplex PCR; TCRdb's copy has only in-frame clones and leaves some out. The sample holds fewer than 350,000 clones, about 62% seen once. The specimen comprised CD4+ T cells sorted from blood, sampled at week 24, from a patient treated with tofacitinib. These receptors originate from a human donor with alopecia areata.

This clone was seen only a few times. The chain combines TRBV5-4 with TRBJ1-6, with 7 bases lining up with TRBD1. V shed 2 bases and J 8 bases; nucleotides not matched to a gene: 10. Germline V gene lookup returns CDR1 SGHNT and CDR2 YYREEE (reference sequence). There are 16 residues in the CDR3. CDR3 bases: TGTGCCAGCAGCTTTGCTTTTGGACAGGCCGATTCACCCCTCCACTTT. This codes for CASSFAFGQADSPLHF.

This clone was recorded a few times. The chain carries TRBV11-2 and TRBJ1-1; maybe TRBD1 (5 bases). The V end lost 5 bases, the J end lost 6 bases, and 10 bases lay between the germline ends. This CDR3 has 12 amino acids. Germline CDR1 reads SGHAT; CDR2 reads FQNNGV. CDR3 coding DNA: TGTGCCAGCAGCGAGTTGGGGGCTGAAGCTTTCTTT. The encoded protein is CASSELGAEAFF.

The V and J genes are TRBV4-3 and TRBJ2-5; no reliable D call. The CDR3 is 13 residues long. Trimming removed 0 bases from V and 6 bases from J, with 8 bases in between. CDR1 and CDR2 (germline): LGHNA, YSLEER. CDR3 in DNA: TGCGCCAGCAGCCAAGATAGTGGAAAGACCCAGTACTTC. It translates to CASSQDSGKTQYF.

CDR3 bases: TGTGCCTGGTTAGGACAGGGTACCTACGAGCAGTACTTC. It is translated as CAWLGQGTYEQYF. The chain is built from TRBV30 and TRBJ2-7; TRBD1 matches at 8 bases. The CDR3 has 13 amino acids. V lost 5 bases to trimming and J lost 2 bases; unmatched junction nucleotides: 5. Germline loops: CDR1 GTSNPN, CDR2 SVGIG (reference sequence). The full variable domain, with the rest looked up from reference TRBV30 and TRBJ2-7, is SQTIHQWPATLVQPVGSPLSLECTVEGTSNPNLYWYRQAAGRGLQLLFYSVGIGQISSEVPQNLSASRPQDRQFILSSKKLLLSDSGFYLCAWLGQGTYEQYFGPGTRLTVT.

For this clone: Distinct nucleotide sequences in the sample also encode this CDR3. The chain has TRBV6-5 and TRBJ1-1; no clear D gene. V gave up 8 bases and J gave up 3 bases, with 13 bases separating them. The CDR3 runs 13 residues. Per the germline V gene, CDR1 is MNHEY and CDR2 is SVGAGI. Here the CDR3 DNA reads TGTGCCAGCGGTCGAGGGCGGGACACTGAAGCTTTCTTT. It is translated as CASGRGRDTEAFF.

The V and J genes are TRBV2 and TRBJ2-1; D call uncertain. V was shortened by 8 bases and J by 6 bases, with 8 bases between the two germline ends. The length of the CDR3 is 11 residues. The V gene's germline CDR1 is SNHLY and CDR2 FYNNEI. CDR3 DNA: TGTGCCAGCCGGCGAGTCAATGAGCAGTTCTTC. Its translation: CASRRVNEQFF.

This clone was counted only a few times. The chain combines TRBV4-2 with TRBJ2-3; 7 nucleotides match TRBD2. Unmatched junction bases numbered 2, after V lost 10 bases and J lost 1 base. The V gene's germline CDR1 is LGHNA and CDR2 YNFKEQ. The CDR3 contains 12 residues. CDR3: CATRGGTDTQYF. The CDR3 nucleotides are TGTGCCACCCGGGGGGGCACAGATACGCAGTATTTT.

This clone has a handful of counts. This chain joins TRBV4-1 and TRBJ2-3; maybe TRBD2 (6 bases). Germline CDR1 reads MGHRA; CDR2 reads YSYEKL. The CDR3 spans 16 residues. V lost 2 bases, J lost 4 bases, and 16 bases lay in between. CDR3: CASSQLPPGASDTQYF. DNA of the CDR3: TGCGCCAGCAGCCAACTTCCCCCGGGAGCCTCAGATACGCAGTATTTT.

This chain's CDR3 is CASTQGGLGRNEQYF. In DNA form, the CDR3 reads TGTGCCAGCACCCAGGGGGGGCTAGGAAGGAACGAGCAGTACTTC. The rearrangement joins TRBV28 to TRBJ2-7, with D perhaps TRBD1 or TRBD2 (7 bases each). CDR3 size: 15 residues. Germline assignment: CDR1 MDHEN and CDR2 SYDVKM. Trimming shortened V by 7 bases and J by 5 bases, and 21 bases separated the two germline ends.

The CDR3 reads CASSPGHTSSYEQYF. CDR3 nucleotide sequence: TGCGCCAGCAGCCCGGGACACACGAGCTCCTACGAGCAGTACTTC. The chain carries TRBV5-1 and TRBJ2-7; tentative D call: TRBD1 (6 bases). There are 15 residues in the CDR3. V was cut by 4 bases and J by 0 bases, with 14 bases left in between. CDR1 is SGHRS and CDR2 is YFSETQ in the germline V gene.

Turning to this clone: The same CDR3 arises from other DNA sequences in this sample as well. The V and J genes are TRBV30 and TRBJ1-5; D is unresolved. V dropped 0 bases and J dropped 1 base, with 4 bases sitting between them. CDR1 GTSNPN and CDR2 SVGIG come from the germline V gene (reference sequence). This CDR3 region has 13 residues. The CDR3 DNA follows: TGTGCCTGGAGTGTCCAGAGCAATCAGCCCCAGCATTTT. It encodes CAWSVQSNQPQHF.

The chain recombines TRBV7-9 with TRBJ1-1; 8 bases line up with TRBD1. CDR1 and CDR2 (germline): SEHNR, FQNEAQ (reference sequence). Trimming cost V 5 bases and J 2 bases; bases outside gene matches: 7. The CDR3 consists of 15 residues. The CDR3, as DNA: TGTGCCAGCAGCCGAGGACAGGGCGGAAACACTGAAGCTTTCTTT. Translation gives CASSRGQGGNTEAFF.

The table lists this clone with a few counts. The CDR3 here is CSVEFASGGAGQFF. CDR3 DNA sequence: TGCAGCGTTGAATTTGCTAGCGGGGGGGCCGGGCAGTTCTTC. This rearrangement joins TRBV29-1 to TRBJ2-1; 12 nucleotides match TRBD2. The CDR3 contains 14 residues. Germline-derived CDR1 and CDR2 are SQVTM and ANQGSEA. After removal of 2 bases from V and 12 bases from J, the junction contained 8 bases not matched to a gene.

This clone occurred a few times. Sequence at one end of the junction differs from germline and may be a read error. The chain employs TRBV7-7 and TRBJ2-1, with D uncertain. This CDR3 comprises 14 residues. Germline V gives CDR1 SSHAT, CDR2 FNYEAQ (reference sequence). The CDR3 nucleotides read TGTGCTAGCAGCTTAGGCGCTTCTTCCAATGAGCAGTTCTTC. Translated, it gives CASSLGASSNEQFF. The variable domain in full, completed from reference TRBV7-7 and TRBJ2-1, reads GAGVSQSPRYKVTKRGQDVTLRCDPISSHATLYWYQQALGQGPEFLTYFNYEAQPDKSGLPSDRFSAERPEGSISTLTIQRTEQRDSAMYRCASSLGASSNEQFFGPGTRLTVL.

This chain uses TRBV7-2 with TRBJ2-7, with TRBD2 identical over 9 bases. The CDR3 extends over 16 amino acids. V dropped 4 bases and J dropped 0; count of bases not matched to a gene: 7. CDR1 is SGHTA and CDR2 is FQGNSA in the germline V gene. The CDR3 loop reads CASSSILAGFSYEQYF. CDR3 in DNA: TGTGCCAGCAGCTCCATACTAGCGGGTTTCTCCTACGAGCAGTACTTC. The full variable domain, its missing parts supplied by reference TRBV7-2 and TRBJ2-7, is GAGVSQSPSNKVTEKGKDVELRCDPISGHTALYWYRQSLGQGLEFLIYFQGNSAPDKSGLPSDRFSAERTGGSVSTLTIQRTQQEDSAVYLCASSSILAGFSYEQYFGPGTRLTVT.

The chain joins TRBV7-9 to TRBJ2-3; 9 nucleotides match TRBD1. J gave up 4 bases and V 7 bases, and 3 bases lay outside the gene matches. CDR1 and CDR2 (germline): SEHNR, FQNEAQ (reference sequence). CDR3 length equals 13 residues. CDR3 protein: CASTGQGPDTQYF. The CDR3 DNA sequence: TGTGCCAGCACGGGACAGGGCCCAGATACGCAGTATTTT. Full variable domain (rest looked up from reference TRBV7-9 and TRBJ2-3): DTGVSQNPRHKITKRGQNVTFRCDPISEHNRLYWYRQTLGQGPEFLTYFQNEAQLEKSRLLSDRFSAERPKGSFSTLEIQRTEQGDSAMYLCASTGQGPDTQYFGPGTRLTVL.

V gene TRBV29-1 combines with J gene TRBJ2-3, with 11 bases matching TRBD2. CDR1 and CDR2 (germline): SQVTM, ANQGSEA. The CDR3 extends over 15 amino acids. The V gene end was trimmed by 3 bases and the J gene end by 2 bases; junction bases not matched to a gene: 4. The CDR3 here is CSVDGTSGHTDTQYF. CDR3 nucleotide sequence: TGCAGCGTTGATGGGACTAGCGGACACACAGATACGCAGTATTTT.

Here the CDR3 DNA reads TGTGCCAGCAGCGCCGACAGGGCTGTCCCCGGGGAGCTGTTTTTT. It is translated as CASSADRAVPGELFF. V usage is TRBV11-2 and J usage is TRBJ2-2; 7 bases map to TRBD1. Trimming at V came to 5 bases and at J to 6 bases, leaving 9 bases not matched to a gene. CDR3 length: 15 amino acids. From germline, CDR1 is SGHAT and CDR2 FQNNGV.

The CDR3 region is CASSQDRGLRPQHF. The CDR3 DNA reads as TGTGCCAGCAGCCAAGACAGGGGCCTTCGTCCCCAGCATTTT. This chain uses TRBV4-2 with TRBJ1-5; tentatively, D is TRBD1 (6 bases). V was trimmed by 0 bases and J by 10 bases, leaving 13 bases between them. The germline V gene has CDR1 LGHNA and CDR2 YNFKEQ. CDR3 length equals 14 residues.

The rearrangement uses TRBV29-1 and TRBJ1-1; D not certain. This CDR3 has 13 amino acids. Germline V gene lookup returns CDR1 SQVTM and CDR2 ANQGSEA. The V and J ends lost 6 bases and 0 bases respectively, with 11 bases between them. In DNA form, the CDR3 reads TGCAGCGTGAATGGGATTATGAACACTGAAGCTTTCTTT. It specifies CSVNGIMNTEAFF.

CDR3 amino acids: CAWRGGGPSFF. The CDR3 bases are TGTGCCTGGAGGGGCGGGGGCCCTTCTTTCTTC. V and J are TRBV30 and TRBJ2-1; maybe TRBD2 (7 bases). The CDR3 extends over 11 amino acids. Germline CDR1 reads GTSNPN; CDR2 reads SVGIG (reference sequence). The germline V and J ends were trimmed by 3 bases and 16 bases, with 16 bases remaining between them.

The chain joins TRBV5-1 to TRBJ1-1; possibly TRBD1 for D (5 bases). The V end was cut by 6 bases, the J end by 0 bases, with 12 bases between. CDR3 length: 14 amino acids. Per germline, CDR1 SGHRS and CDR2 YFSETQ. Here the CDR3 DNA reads TGCGCCAGCACTGGGGCCTCGATGAACACTGAAGCTTTCTTT. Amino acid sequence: CASTGASMNTEAFF.

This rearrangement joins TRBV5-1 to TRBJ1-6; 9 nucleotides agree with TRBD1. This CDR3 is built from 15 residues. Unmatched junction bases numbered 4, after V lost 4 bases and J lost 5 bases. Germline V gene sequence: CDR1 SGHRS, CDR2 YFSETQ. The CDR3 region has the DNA TGCGCCAGCAGCCCAAGGGACAGGGATAATTCACCCCTCCACTTT. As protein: CASSPRDRDNSPLHF.

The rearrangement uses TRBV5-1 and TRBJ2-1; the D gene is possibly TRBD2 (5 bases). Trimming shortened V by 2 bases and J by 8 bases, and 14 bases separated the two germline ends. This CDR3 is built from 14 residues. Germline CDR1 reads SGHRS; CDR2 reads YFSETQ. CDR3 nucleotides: TGCGCCAGCAGCTTCTTTCCCCGGGATTATGAGCAGTTCTTC. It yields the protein CASSFFPRDYEQFF.

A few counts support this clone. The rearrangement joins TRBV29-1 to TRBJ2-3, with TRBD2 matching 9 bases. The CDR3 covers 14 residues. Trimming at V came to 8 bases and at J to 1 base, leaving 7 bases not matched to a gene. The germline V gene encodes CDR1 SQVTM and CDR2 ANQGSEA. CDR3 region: CSHTIAGGTDTQYF. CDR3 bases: TGCAGCCACACTATAGCGGGGGGCACAGATACGCAGTATTTT.

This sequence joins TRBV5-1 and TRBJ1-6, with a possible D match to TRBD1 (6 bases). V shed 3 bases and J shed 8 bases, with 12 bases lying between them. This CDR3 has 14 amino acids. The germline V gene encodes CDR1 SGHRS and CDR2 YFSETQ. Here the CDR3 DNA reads TGCGCCAGCAGCTGGGACACTGAAGATTCACCCCTCCACTTT. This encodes CASSWDTEDSPLHF.

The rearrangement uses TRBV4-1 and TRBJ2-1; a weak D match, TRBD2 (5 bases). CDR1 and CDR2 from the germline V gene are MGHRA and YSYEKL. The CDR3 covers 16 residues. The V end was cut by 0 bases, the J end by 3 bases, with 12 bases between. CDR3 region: CASSQDRSGFYNEQFF. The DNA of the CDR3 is TGCGCCAGCAGCCAAGATCGAAGCGGCTTCTACAATGAGCAGTTCTTC.

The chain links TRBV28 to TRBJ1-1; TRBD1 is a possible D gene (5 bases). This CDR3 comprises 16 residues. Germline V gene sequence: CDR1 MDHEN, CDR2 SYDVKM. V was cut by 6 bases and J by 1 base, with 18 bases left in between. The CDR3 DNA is TGTGCCAGCAGCGTCCCGGGACTGGGATCGAACACTGAAGCTTTCTTT. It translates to CASSVPGLGSNTEAFF.